The TCR beta chain described here comes from a study of cytomegalovirus exposure and HLA in healthy donors (dated by TCRdb to between 2016 and 2019). For the study in its entirety: An earlier analysis of 587 of the donors reported 276 Gb of sequence data and roughly 100 million unique TCR beta sequences from 150 million to 200 million T cells. An early release covering roughly 640 HLA-typed donors comprised roughly 300 gigabases of sequencing data and around 86 million unique TCR sequences. Of the 350 to 450 genotyped donors, about 80% fell in the genetic ancestry cluster associated with self-reported Caucasian donors. The study aimed to test whether cataloging public T cell receptors could reveal signatures of past pathogen exposure. The study profiled the T cell repertoires of fewer than 850 subjects by immunosequencing and related them to cytomegalovirus serostatus. Along with the roughly 710-subject first cohort, a separate validation cohort of over 90 different subjects was used. The study combined high-throughput TCR immunosequencing, statistical association of individual TCRs with disease status, and machine learning to predict cytomegalovirus infection status. A later analysis re-analyzed previously published TCR beta repertoires from approximately 700 donors and added high-resolution HLA genotyping to study TCR occurrence patterns. The later analysis used no new phenotypic data to find candidate immune exposures, relying instead on TCR beta sequences and their occurrence across donors. An earlier analysis of several hundred of the donors applied high-throughput TCR beta sequencing to assess whether each TCR beta V gene segment acted as functional or pseudogenic. Donor age, sex, ethnicity and CMV serostatus were collected together with the repertoire data. Genome-wide SNP genotypes for about 65% of the roughly 700 donors were used in a later genetic analysis, which treated that subset as a discovery cohort. Every repertoire in the discovery cohort had been generated on one and the same sequencing platform. HLA typing included class I and class II loci at four-digit resolution. Typing coverage differed by locus: A, B, C, DRB1 and DQB1 were typed in roughly 620-640 donors, DQA1 in about 500, DPA1 in nearly 610, and DPB1 in about 450. Four to six DR-DQ haplotypes were handled as single units for association and clustering, since linkage in the cohort was strong. Among about 400 genotyped donors of the cohort, an average of around 220,000 unique TCR beta nucleotide sequences was sequenced per donor, of which about 18% were non-productive.

As concerns this clone: Its antigen is not yet known. No much larger clone exists at a distance of one base, and base qualities are not known.

To prepare the library, the immunoSEQ multiplex PCR assay was applied. The multiplex PCR relied on a mix of 60 forward primers for TCR Vbeta segments and 13 reverse primers for TCR Jbeta segments. The CDR3 region of rearranged TCR beta genes was amplified from genomic DNA with a multiplex PCR assay. The Illumina HiSeq System was used to sequence the amplified TCR beta libraries as 87-base-pair reads. The original pipeline was this. In a later analysis, roughly 80 million unique TCR beta chains were counted across the roughly 670 repertoires, and around 10 million of these chains were shared by at least two donors. A nearest-neighbor algorithm error-corrected the raw reads and collapsed the reads into unique sequences, merging closely related sequences to remove PCR and sequencing errors. To assign V, D and J gene segments, CDR3 sequences were aligned to IMGT reference sequences. For a sequence to be retained, a match of at least six nucleotides to both a V gene segment and a J gene segment was required. A rearrangement counted as productive if the CDR3 had no stop codons and remained in frame with V and J, and every other rearrangement counted as non-productive. CDR3 was defined by IMGT convention, running from the second conserved V-encoded cysteine to the conserved J-encoded phenylalanine. The earlier analysis of approximately 590 of the donors excluded any sequence lacking an unambiguous match to a single V gene segment. In an earlier analysis of 587 of the donors, a V segment was called functional when productive rearrangements were above 56.7%, and segregating when the standard deviation between donors exceeded 5%. To diagnose cytomegalovirus status from the catalog of TCR beta chain sequences, a statistical classification framework was built. In a later analysis, TCR nucleotide sequences were compared against IMGT/GENE-DB human TR gene sequences so that V and J genes could be assigned. A later analysis assigned CDR3 sequences and most-parsimonious VDJ recombination scenarios with the TCRdist pipeline. In a later analysis, each TCR beta chain was defined by its CDR3 amino acid sequence together with its V-gene family, and reads without a unique V-gene family were excluded. A later analysis removed 592 highly shared, low-generation-probability nucleotide sequences to deal with suspected cross-contamination and a sequencing artifact. In a later analysis, a clonal expansion index was calculated for each public chain from normalized within-repertoire ranks of inferred template counts. In a later analysis, generation probabilities were computed with a VDJ recombination model fitted to out-of-frame rearrangements, and the resulting probabilities were checked against IGoR. In a later analysis, TCR-TCR, TCR-HLA and TCR-CMV co-occurrence was scored with hypergeometric tests, and a repertoire-size bias correction was applied to TCR pairs. In a later analysis, false discovery rates were estimated by permuting HLA or CMV assignments 20 times. A later analysis grouped co-occurring TCRs with DBSCAN, adding TCRdist sequence similarity when clustering within HLA-allele-positive subsets. Co-occurrence clustering excluded repertoires with fewer than 30,000 or more than 120,000 public chains, plus five with anomalous nucleotide sharing. TCRdb carries this immuneACCESS record with in-frame sequences only. Its versions omit some clonotypes, under half of them owing to an unresolved V gene in the studies checked, with the rest unexplained. V and J calls and clone size come straight from that table; D and trimming were deduced from the DNA. The sample profile shows approximately 190,000 clones; about four fifths of them were found once. Of the sample, around 6.1% is held by the ten largest clones.

The cohort consisted of fewer than 700 healthy bone marrow donors. All cohort members were sampled while nominally healthy, although unrecorded immune exposures were likely present. The donor was CMV seropositive and was included in the group of 250 to 300 seropositive cohort members. A peripheral blood sample was collected from each donor, and TCR beta sequencing was performed on peripheral blood mononuclear cells. Genomic DNA extraction from the blood cell samples was performed with the Qiagen DNeasy Blood Extraction Kit. Per the germline V gene (reference sequence), SGHAT is the CDR1 and FQDESV is the CDR2. The CDR3 holds 18 amino acids from the cysteine to the phenylalanine. Only the CDR3 region is kept as DNA, spanning 54 bases read in frame from base 1. The V end gives up 7 bases and the J end 0 bases, leaving 14 bases in the junction not matched to a gene. The investigation overall reported the following: Correlated functional status among segregating V segments might be attributable to linkage disequilibrium, but an unknown experimental factor could not be ruled out. In vitro tests confirmed that three of the cytomegalovirus-associated TCR beta chains recognize cytomegalovirus antigens. A later analysis found that most CMV-associated TCR beta chains appeared HLA-restricted, with HLA associations seemingly driven largely by CMV exposure. Some IMGT-functional V segments, including TRBV6-2 and TRBV6-3, could not be distinguished by the 87-base-pair reads and were therefore excluded. Because counts were too low, more than 15 rarely observed V segments, including chromosome 9 orphons, were excluded from the earlier analysis of about 500 of the donors. Across donors, most TCR sequences were observed very rarely, whereas some public TCRs were present in many individuals. A further reported finding was that TCR beta sequences accurately predicted the HLA-A and HLA-B alleles for most subjects in the first cohort. An association between a missense DCLRE1C variant and V-gene and J-gene trimming of TCR beta chains was found in a later genetic analysis and replicated in an independent cohort. CMV serostatus was the only immune exposure information available for the cohort. When HLA alleles, especially DR and DQ, strongly co-occurred, attributing TCR associations to individual alleles was difficult. The study listed 164 TCR beta chains as associated with cytomegalovirus. A later analysis reported that several top co-occurrence clusters appeared linked to parvovirus B19, influenza, CMV and Epstein-Barr virus. The authors suggested that the approach could potentially be generalized to other disease states and immunological phenotypes. A later analysis found that TCR association rates varied across HLA loci, with DRB1 alleles showing the most associated TCRs and HLA-C alleles the fewest. Roughly uniform sequencing depth across donors was assumed in presence/absence analyses, although this assumption may not hold. In an earlier analysis of fewer than 750 of the donors, most TCR beta V segments were observed in productive rearrangements about 90% or about 30% of the time, broadly matching IMGT annotations. Compared with the roughly 600-donor mean, donors in an Asian-associated ancestry cluster had fewer N-insertions in productive TCRs, according to a later genetic analysis. Specific HLA alleles were associated with over 15,000 TCR beta sequences at a false discovery rate of 0.05 in a later analysis. Because some donors lacked HLA typing at each locus, the association tests relied only on the typed subset. In this cohort, only TCR beta chains were sequenced, and detectable features were limited by the absence of alpha or paired-chain data. A later analysis found that HLA-associated TCR beta chains were more clonally expanded and had lower generation probabilities than equally common non-associated chains. The classifier was reported to diagnose cytomegalovirus status with high specificity and sensitivity in both the original and validation cohorts. A cluster of highly shared sequence variants was judged likely to be a technical artifact of the sequencing pipeline.

Sequencing was performed on PBMCs. The rearranged segments are TRBV11-1 and TRBJ2-2; TRBD1 matches 7 bases in the middle. The TCR was taken from a woman in her twenties or thirties in good health and CMV-seropositive. In nucleotides, the sequence is TGTGCCAGCAACCGGAGGTCGACAGGGCCCTCGAACACCGGGGAGCTGTTTTTT. Its protein is CASNRRSTGPSNTGELFF.